What follows describes a single T cell receptor (beta chain). The antigen is unknown. Profiled with immunoSEQ multiplex PCR; TCRdb holds only in-frame clones, not every one. The table records approximately 190,000 clones, 92% of them present only once. The data stem from a study of T cell responses to AZD1222 COVID-19 vaccine. General study findings and limits: At study baseline, merely six AZD1222 recipients were seropositive. Rises in breadth and depth of Spike-specific TCRs came after two AZD1222 doses. The peak T cell response came first, and repertoires were sampled only after it. Regions left unmutated in variants are reportedly the target of nearly half of spike-specific TCRs.

V was clipped by 4 bases and J by 0 bases, with 6 bases between them. CDR1 and CDR2 from the germline V gene are ENHRY and SYGVKD. The CDR3 spans 13 residues. This chain uses TRBV10-3 with TRBJ1-1; D is unresolved. Sequencing was performed on peripheral blood, taken on day 0 of AZD1222 vaccination. The sequence derives from an adult in good health. CDR3 region: CAISAMMNTEAFF. The CDR3 DNA reads TGTGCCATCAGTGCCATGATGAACACTGAAGCTTTCTTT.